Detailed here is one T cell receptor (beta chain). Its specificity is not known. This entry comes from a study of cytomegalovirus exposure and HLA in healthy donors. Study-level background: An early release of data contained around 80 million unique TCRs, which came from HLA-typed donors.

With 60 Vbeta and 13 Jbeta primers, the PCR was carried out. Method: immunoSEQ multiplex PCR; TCRdb's copy keeps in-frame clones and lacks some. This sample has approximately 190,000 clones, with around 87% found just once. Overall study findings and caveats: Cytomegalovirus status was reportedly diagnosed by the classifier with high specificity and sensitivity. Later analysis demonstrated an association between a missense DCLRE1C variant and TCR beta V- and J-gene trimming.

This cohort consisted of healthy bone marrow donors. Germline loops: CDR1 LNHDA, CDR2 SQIVND (reference sequence). The germline V and J ends were trimmed by 1 base and 5 bases, with 11 bases remaining between them. CDR3 length: 15 residues. The clonotype was recovered from a man aged 25-45 years in good health and CMV-seronegative. The material sequenced was PBMCs. V usage is TRBV19 and J usage is TRBJ2-2; possible D gene TRBD1, 5 bases. The CDR3 nucleotides are TGTGCCAGTAGTATAGGACGGACAACAACCGGGGAGCTGTTTTTT. It yields the protein CASSIGRTTTGELFF.